This TCR beta chain comes out of a study of T-cell memory formation after mild COVID-19. Study-level findings and limits: Pre-infection memory showed some responding clones, and this suggested that cross-reactive memory joined. Mostly located in CM and EM were contracting CD4+ clones, with contracting CD8+ clones located in EMRA. The authors did not confirm SARS-CoV-2 specificity of second-wave clones peaking day 37. Later expanders leaned toward CD4+, whereas clones contracting from day 15 to 85 were balanced CD4/CD8.

TCRdb recomputed calls from the 5' RACE reads with MiXCR, one row per CDR3 protein. This table has 200,000 to 250,000 distinct CDR3 sequences, 27% appearing once. This clonotype was seen a handful of times. Its specificity is not known. Per germline, CDR1 SQVTM and CDR2 ANQGSEA. The CDR3 sequence is 18 residues long. Unmatched junction bases numbered 18, after V lost 4 bases and J lost 2 bases. Sequencing used PBMCs or a T cell subset sorted from them (not recorded which). This TCR was sampled from an adult woman who had mild COVID-19 (a few samples of this study predate the infection). Cell type and time point are not known. The V and J genes are TRBV29-1 and TRBJ2-3; 7 bases fit TRBD2. As DNA, the CDR3 is TGCAGCGTTGGGGAGGGTTTAGGGCGGGAGCTTATCACAGATACGCAGTATTTT. This gives the protein CSVGEGLGRELITDTQYF.